Sequencing of this T cell receptor beta chain was carried out in a study of radiotherapy plus CTLA-4 blockade in lung cancer. For the study at large: Across the patients, objective responses occurred in 15% to 20%, and disease control in roughly 33%.

Libraries were prepared by immunoSEQ multiplex PCR; TCRdb keeps only in-frame clonotypes and omits some of them. Here the sample spans 53,000 or so clones, about 72% being singletons. Receiving focal radiation plus CTLA-4 blockade with ipilimumab were patients who had chemo-refractory metastatic non-small-cell lung cancer. This clone was recorded a few times. Its cognate antigen is unknown. Points from the study as a whole: Once radiotherapy plus ipilimumab had been given, TCR clones derived from tumor expanded in blood. The best prediction of response reportedly came from early blood T cell clone dynamics, with interferon-beta.

Here the sequenced sample was peripheral blood, taken from a patient treated with radiotherapy plus ipilimumab. The origin of this receptor is a human donor with non-small cell lung cancer who had stable disease on radiotherapy plus ipilimumab.

CDR3 sequence: CASSIGVDYGYTF. CDR3 sequence (DNA): TGTGCCAGTAGTATCGGGGTGGACTATGGCTACACCTTC. The chain is built from TRBV19 and TRBJ1-2, with unresolved D. CDR3 length equals 13 residues. Germline values: CDR1 LNHDA, CDR2 SQIVND (reference sequence). V lost 3 bases and J 3 bases, leaving 8 bases between the germline ends. The whole variable domain, remainder taken from reference TRBV19 and TRBJ1-2, is DGGITQSPKYLFRKEGQNVTLSCEQNLNHDAMYWYRQDPGQGLRLIYYSQIVNDFQKGDIAEGYSVSREKKESFPLTVTSAQKNPTAFYLCASSIGVDYGYTFGSGTRLTVV.